This TCR beta chain is drawn from a study of human T cells and chemical hapten exposure. Stated time point: patch test 1, 2 weeks after DPC sensitization. Stated treatment: therapeutic diphenylcyclopropenone sensitization with weekly scalp DPC. TCRdb reprocessed the RACE reads with MiXCR, giving one entry per CDR3 protein. The table lists some 190,000 distinct CDR3 sequences, 20% to 25% of them singletons. The CDR3 has 13 amino acids. The germline V gene has CDR1 KGHDR and CDR2 SFDVKD. V lost 4 bases to trimming and J lost 5 bases, with 11 bases between them. The clonotype originates from a woman aged 45-65 years with alopecia areata. Some clones in this sample may be carry-over from other donors' samples. The V and J genes are TRBV24-1 and TRBJ2-7; the D is unclear. The specimen comprised whole blood, sampled in connection with sensitization to the hapten diphenylcyclopropenone (DPC). This CDR3 reads CATSDPTINEQYF. The CDR3 DNA sequence: TGTGCCACCAGTGACCCTACTATTAACGAGCAGTACTTC.